One and the same sample provided the 13 T cell receptor beta chains below, sequenced in a study of cytomegalovirus exposure and HLA in healthy donors. Generated by immunoSEQ multiplex PCR, the TCRdb table keeps only in-frame clones and is missing some. Among more than 95,000 clones, roughly 89% were seen once, and the ten largest hold 0.95% to 1.3%. The material sequenced was PBMCs. The receptors stem from a woman under 30 in good health and CMV-seronegative.

J is TRBJ2-1 and V is TRBV27; D might be TRBD1 (5 bases). Looked up from germline, CDR1 is MNHEY and CDR2 is SMNVEV (reference sequence). The CDR3 has 14 amino acids. Trimming removed 5 bases from V and 6 bases from J, with 14 bases in between. DNA of the CDR3: TGTGCCAGCAGTCCGTTCGACAGACCCAATGAGCAGTTCTTC. Protein product: CASSPFDRPNEQFF.

A single count supports this clone. The chain carries TRBV29-1 and TRBJ2-2; possible D gene TRBD2, 7 bases. V gave up 7 bases and J gave up 5 bases, with 14 bases separating them. Germline CDR1 SQVTM, CDR2 ANQGSEA. The CDR3 is made up of 13 amino acids. The CDR3 DNA reads as TGCAGCGCTAGTAAGGGGGGGACCGGGGAGCTGTTTTTT. As protein: CSASKGGTGELFF.

This clone was counted once. The chain joins TRBV10-2 to TRBJ1-1; D uncertain. The CDR3 has 16 residues. V gave up 4 bases and J gave up 0 bases, with 15 bases separating them. The germline CDR1 and CDR2 sequences are WSHSY and SAAADI. CDR3 sequence (DNA): TGCGCCAGCAGTGCCCTGTTGGGGAGGCTGAACACTGAAGCTTTCTTT. This codes for CASSALLGRLNTEAFF.

The rearrangement uses TRBV7-9 and TRBJ2-7; 8 nucleotides match TRBD1. Germline-derived CDR1 and CDR2 are SEHNR and FQNEAQ (reference sequence). After removal of 5 bases from V and 0 bases from J, the junction contained 9 bases not matched to a gene. This CDR3 comprises 16 residues. As DNA, the CDR3 is TGTGCCAGCAGCCTAAGGGACAGGTCTAACTCCTACGAGCAGTACGTC. It is translated as CASSLRDRSNSYEQYV.

The chain has TRBV7-9 and TRBJ2-1; maybe TRBD1 (6 bases). Between the trimmed V and J ends, which lost 0 bases and 3 bases, there was a span of 9 bases. The germline CDR1 and CDR2 sequences are SEHNR and FQNEAQ (reference sequence). The CDR3 is 15 amino acids. The CDR3: CASSLAGTSYNEQFF. Written as DNA, the CDR3 is TGTGCCAGCAGCTTAGCGGGGACAAGCTACAATGAGCAGTTCTTC.

This chain joins TRBV15 and TRBJ1-5; a weak D match, TRBD1 (6 bases). The V gene lost 3 bases and the J gene lost 5 bases, with 11 bases spanning the gap. CDR3 length equals 14 residues. Germline loops: CDR1 LNHNV, CDR2 YYDKDF (reference sequence). The CDR3 DNA sequence: TGTGCCACCAGCAGGTACAGGGCCCATCAGCCCCAGCATTTT. It translates to CATSRYRAHQPQHF. The variable domain in full, completed from reference TRBV15 and TRBJ1-5, reads DAMVIQNPRYQVTQFGKPVTLSCSQTLNHNVMYWYQQKSSQAPKLLFHYYDKDFNNEADTPDNFQSRRPNTSFCFLDIRSPGLGDTAMYLCATSRYRAHQPQHFGDGTRLSIL.

CDR3 DNA sequence: TGTGCCAGCAGTCCCGGGACAACTGGAAACACCATATATTTT. Its translation: CASSPGTTGNTIYF. V usage is TRBV27 and J usage is TRBJ1-3, with D possibly TRBD1 on 6 matching bases. This CDR3 is built from 14 residues. CDR1 is MNHEY, CDR2 SMNVEV, per germline (reference sequence). The V end lost 5 bases, the J end lost 2 bases, and 10 bases lay between the germline ends.

V is TRBV5-1 and J is TRBJ1-2; unclear D gene. From germline, CDR1 is SGHRS and CDR2 YFSETQ. Trimming stripped 0 bases from V and 1 base from J, with 7 bases between. This CDR3 is 14 amino acids long. In nucleotides, the CDR3 is TGCGCCAGCAGCTTGGAGCCGGGTAACTATGGCTACACCTTC. Its translation is CASSLEPGNYGYTF.

This clone was observed a few times. The chain couples TRBV6-1 to TRBJ1-4; no firm D call. The V and J ends lost 6 bases and 2 bases respectively, with 10 bases between them. Germline CDR1 is MNHNS and CDR2 is SASEGT. The CDR3 length is 14 residues. CDR3: CASRDWATNEKLFF. The CDR3 region has the DNA TGTGCCAGCAGGGACTGGGCTACTAATGAAAAACTGTTTTTT.

J is TRBJ2-7 and V is TRBV5-1; D might be TRBD1 (6 bases). The germline V and J ends were trimmed by 4 bases and 3 bases, with 14 bases remaining between them. CDR1 and CDR2 from the germline V gene are SGHRS and YFSETQ. The CDR3 totals 14 residues. The CDR3 DNA sequence: TGCGCCAGCAGCCTCGTCCCGGACAGCTACGAGCAGTACTTC. Translated, it gives CASSLVPDSYEQYF.

The DNA for the CDR3 is TGCAGCGTTGATCTCGTCGGGGGGGGCGCAAATGAGCAGTTCTTC. It specifies CSVDLVGGGANEQFF. V and J are TRBV29-1 and TRBJ2-1; 8 bases align to TRBD2. The CDR3 has 15 amino acids. The trim removed 3 bases at V and 7 bases at J, leaving 11 bases unmatched. The germline CDR1 and CDR2 sequences are SQVTM and ANQGSEA.

J is TRBJ2-1 and V is TRBV5-4; D is ambiguous. V shed 3 bases and J shed 7 bases, with 8 bases lying between them. Germline V gene data show CDR1 as SGHNT and CDR2 as YYREEE (reference sequence). The CDR3 contains 12 residues. The CDR3 DNA reads as TGTGCCAGCAGCTCGAGCCAAAATGAGCAGTTCTTC. Translation gives CASSSSQNEQFF.

The V and J genes are TRBV13 and TRBJ2-7; 11 positions match TRBD1. Germline V CDR1 and CDR2: PRHDT, FYEKMQ (reference sequence). This CDR3 is built from 16 residues. Trimming took 3 bases from V and 3 from J; bases not matched to a gene: 7. CDR3 coding DNA: TGTGCCAGCAGCTTGTCGCGGGGACAGGGGGGCTACGAGCAGTACGTC. This encodes CASSLSRGQGGYEQYV.